This TCR beta chain comes out of a study of shared clonotypes between healthy human individuals. Here immunoSEQ multiplex PCR was the method, and the copy in TCRdb shows in-frame clones only, minus some. The data hold roughly 450,000 clones, with 70% to 80% observed a single time. From germline, CDR1 is MGHRA and CDR2 YSYEKL. The CDR3 sequence is 13 residues long. A remark on this clone: One junction end does not reproduce the germline sequence, and a read error may be involved.

The origin of this receptor is a woman between 40 and 55 years old in good health. Some clones in this sample may be carry-over from other donors' samples. The chain recombines TRBV4-1 with TRBJ1-6; D unclear. The specimen sequenced was PBMCs. The CDR3 DNA follows: TGCGCCAGCAGCCAAGATTTTTGGACTCCCCGCCACTTT. Protein product: CASSQDFWTPRHF.